The subject of this entry is one T cell receptor beta chain. There is no known antigen for this receptor. It has no much larger one-base neighbor in the sample; base qualities were not kept. This sample is drawn from a study of cytomegalovirus exposure and HLA in healthy donors (dated by TCRdb to between 2016 and 2019). The study in broad terms: In an earlier analysis of approximately 500 of the donors, 276 Gb of sequence data and 100 million or so unique TCR beta sequences from about 190 million T cells were reported. An early release covering over 500 HLA-typed donors comprised about 310 gigabases of sequencing data and around 80 million unique TCR sequences. The genetic ancestry cluster associated with self-reported Caucasian donors included about 84% of the 300 to 400 genotyped donors. The study aimed to test whether signatures of past pathogen exposure could be identified by cataloging public T cell receptors. The T cell repertoires of 666 subjects were profiled by immunosequencing and related to cytomegalovirus serostatus. In addition to the first cohort of 666 subjects, a separate validation cohort of 120 different subjects was used. High-throughput TCR immunosequencing, statistical association of individual TCRs with disease status, and machine learning were combined to predict cytomegalovirus infection status. A later analysis re-examined previously published TCR beta repertoires from more than 550 donors and added high-resolution HLA genotyping to investigate patterns of TCR occurrence. Rather than drawing on any new phenotypic data, the later analysis identified candidate immune exposures from TCR beta sequences and the way those sequences occurred across donors. An earlier analysis of several hundred of the donors used high-throughput TCR beta sequencing to judge whether each TCR beta V gene segment behaved as functional or pseudogenic. Donor age, sex, ethnicity and CMV serostatus were compiled together with the repertoire data. Genome-wide SNP genotypes for about three fifths of the roughly 700 donors were used in a later genetic analysis, which treated that subset as a discovery cohort. Every repertoire in the discovery cohort had been generated on one and the same sequencing platform. HLA typing covered class I and class II loci at four-digit resolution. Typing coverage varied by locus: roughly 629-630 donors for A, B, C, DRB1 and DQB1; around 560 for DQA1; more than 600 for DPA1; 450 to 480 for DPB1. Four or five DR-DQ haplotypes were treated as single units for association and clustering because of strong linkage in the cohort. Among a few hundred genotyped donors of the cohort, an average of approximately 240,000 unique TCR beta nucleotide sequences were sequenced per donor, roughly a sixth of them non-productive. Results the study describes overall, beyond this receptor: A total of about 150 TCR beta chains were listed by the study as associated with cytomegalovirus. The cohort was sequenced for TCR beta chains only, and without alpha or paired-chain data the features that could be detected were limited. Because counts were too low, about 18 rarely observed V segments, including chromosome 9 orphons, were left out of the earlier analysis of over 550 of the donors. In a later analysis, most CMV-associated TCR beta chains were found to appear HLA-restricted, with HLA associations seemingly driven largely by CMV exposure. A later analysis associated around 16,000 TCR beta sequences with specific HLA alleles at a false discovery rate of 0.05. An association between a missense DCLRE1C variant and V-gene and J-gene trimming of TCR beta chains was found in a later genetic analysis and replicated in an independent cohort. Most TCR sequences were observed very rarely across donors, whereas some public TCRs were present in many individuals. A later analysis found that HLA-associated TCR beta chains were more clonally expanded and had lower generation probabilities than equally common non-associated chains. A further reported finding was that TCR beta sequences accurately predicted the HLA-A and HLA-B alleles for most subjects in the first cohort. According to a later analysis, TCR association rates differed among HLA loci, with DRB1 alleles showing the most associated TCRs and HLA-C alleles showing the fewest. Compared with the 666-donor mean, donors in an Asian-associated ancestry cluster had fewer N-insertions in productive TCRs, according to a later genetic analysis. The sequencing pipeline was judged likely to have produced a cluster of highly shared sequence variants as a technical artifact. According to a later analysis, parvovirus B19, influenza, CMV and Epstein-Barr virus appeared linked to several top co-occurrence clusters. Assigning TCR associations to individual alleles was difficult when HLA alleles, especially DR and DQ, strongly co-occurred. The classifier was reported to diagnose cytomegalovirus status with high specificity and sensitivity in both the original cohort and the validation cohort. Correlated functional status among segregating V segments might reflect linkage disequilibrium, but an unknown experimental factor could not be ruled out. A few of the identified cytomegalovirus-associated TCR beta chains were confirmed in vitro to be specific for cytomegalovirus antigens. Presence/absence analyses assumed roughly uniform sequencing depth across donors, an assumption that may not hold. The only immune exposure information available for the cohort was CMV serostatus. The authors suggested that the approach could potentially be extended to other disease states and immunological phenotypes. Broadly in line with IMGT annotations, most TCR beta V segments showed up in productive rearrangements about 87% or about 30% of the time in an earlier analysis of some 590 of the donors. Some IMGT-functional V segments, including TRBV6-2 and TRBV6-3, could not be told apart with the 87-base-pair reads, so those segments were excluded. Because some donors lacked HLA typing at each locus, the association tests relied only on the typed subset.

Clipping removes 4 bases from V and 5 bases from J, with 10 as the unmatched junction base count. The germline V gene sets CDR1 to SGHVS and CDR2 to FNYEAQ. Counted from cysteine to phenylalanine, this CDR3 has 15 amino acids. Only the CDR3 DNA stays, 45 bases, in frame from base 1. To prepare the library, the immunoSEQ multiplex PCR assay was applied. A mixture of 60 forward primers for TCR Vbeta segments and 13 reverse primers for TCR Jbeta segments was used in the multiplex PCR. A multiplex PCR assay on genomic DNA amplified the CDR3 region of rearranged TCR beta genes. The Illumina HiSeq System was used to sequence the amplified TCR beta libraries as 87-base-pair reads. The authors' pipeline ran thus. In a later analysis, tens of millions of unique TCR beta chains were counted across the 690 or so repertoires, and roughly 9.9 million of these chains were shared by at least two donors. A nearest-neighbor algorithm error-corrected the raw reads and collapsed the reads into unique sequences, merging closely related sequences to remove PCR and sequencing errors. CDR3 sequences were aligned to IMGT reference sequences to assign V, D and J gene segments. Each retained sequence needed at least a six-nucleotide match to both a V gene segment and a J gene segment. Rearrangements were called productive when the CDR3 lacked stop codons and stayed in frame with V and J; all others were non-productive. CDR3 was defined by IMGT convention, running from the second conserved V-encoded cysteine to the conserved J-encoded phenylalanine. In an earlier analysis of more than 550 of the donors, sequences lacking an unambiguous match to a single V gene segment were excluded. In an earlier analysis of several hundred of the donors, a V segment was called functional when productive rearrangements were above 56.7%, and segregating when the standard deviation between donors exceeded 5%. A statistical classification framework was built for diagnosing cytomegalovirus status from the catalog of TCR beta chain sequences. In a later analysis, V and J genes were assigned by comparing TCR nucleotide sequences against IMGT/GENE-DB human TR gene sequences. Using the TCRdist pipeline, a later analysis assigned CDR3 sequences along with most-parsimonious VDJ recombination scenarios. A later analysis defined each TCR beta chain by its CDR3 amino acid sequence plus V-gene family, and excluded reads lacking a unique V-gene family. As a way to deal with suspected cross-contamination and a sequencing artifact, a later analysis dropped 450 to 600 nucleotide sequences that were highly shared and had low generation probability. In a later analysis, a clonal expansion index for each public chain was calculated from normalized within-repertoire ranks of inferred template counts. In a later analysis, generation probabilities were computed using a VDJ recombination model fitted to out-of-frame rearrangements, and the results were checked against IGoR. Hypergeometric tests were used in a later analysis to score TCR-TCR, TCR-HLA and TCR-CMV co-occurrence, with a repertoire-size bias correction applied to the TCR pairs. In a later analysis, false discovery rates were estimated by permuting HLA or CMV assignments 20 times. In a later analysis, co-occurring TCRs were grouped using DBSCAN, with TCRdist sequence similarity added in when clustering inside HLA-allele-positive subsets. Repertoires with fewer than 30,000 or more than 120,000 public chains, plus five repertoires with anomalous nucleotide sharing, were excluded from co-occurrence clustering. Sourced from immuneACCESS, this table was stored by TCRdb with only in-frame sequences that have V and J called. A share of the clones is absent; for the studies checked, an unresolved V gene accounts for under half, and the remainder has no known explanation. That table is the source of V, J and clone size, and D and trimming were worked out from the DNA. The sample includes nearly 300,000 clones, with 70% to 90% observed a single time. Of the sample, roughly 4% falls within the top ten clones.

The cohort was made up of under 800 healthy bone marrow donors. At the time of sampling, all cohort members were nominally healthy, though unrecorded immune exposures were likely present. The donor was CMV seropositive and belonged to the group of 250 to 300 seropositive cohort members. A peripheral blood sample was provided by each donor, and peripheral blood mononuclear cells were used for TCR beta sequencing. The Qiagen DNeasy Blood Extraction Kit was used to extract genomic DNA from the blood cell samples. The receptor's source is a man aged 35 to 55 in good health and CMV-seropositive. Sequencing used PBMCs. The rearrangement combines TRBV7-6 with TRBJ1-2; TRBD1 agrees with 7 junctional bases. CDR3 sequence: CASSSDRWALYGYTF. The nucleotide sequence reads TGTGCCAGCAGCTCGGACAGGTGGGCCCTATATGGCTACACCTTC.